A selection of T cell receptor beta chains follows, all from one sample in a study of T cells in Graves' hyperthyroidism and ophthalmopathy. A single record per CDR3 protein comes from TCRdb applying MiXCR to the multiplex PCR reads. The table includes approximately 370,000 distinct CDR3 sequences, about a sixth detected once. The sample taken for sequencing was blood. These receptors came from a woman aged 30 to 39 with Graves' hyperthyroidism that later progressed to Graves' ophthalmopathy. CDR3s leave out the opening cysteine and the closing phenylalanine or tryptophan.

J gene: TRBJ1-2
V gene: TRBV28
CDR3 protein: ASSPKGFGYT

J gene: TRBJ2-3
V gene: TRBV7-3
CDR3 protein: ASSPQTSLTLNLSTDTQY

J gene: TRBJ2-3
V gene: TRBV20-1
CDR3 protein: SARDGSSQGTDTQY

J gene: TRBJ2-5
V gene: TRBV25-1
CDR3 protein: ASSARYQETQY

J gene: TRBJ2-5
V gene: TRBV20-1
CDR3 protein: SASGRGQETQY

J gene: TRBJ2-4
V gene: TRBV6-1
CDR3 protein: ASSGTPLAKNIQY

J gene: TRBJ1-6
V gene: TRBV6-1
CDR3 protein: ASRPGQGRNSPLH

J gene: TRBJ2-1
V gene: TRBV5-1
CDR3 protein: ASSLWDRADEQF

J gene: TRBJ2-2
V gene: TRBV19
CDR3 protein: ASSFGSGRNTGELF

J gene: TRBJ2-6
V gene: TRBV10-3
CDR3 protein: AISSDSGANVLT

J gene: TRBJ2-4
V gene: TRBV19
CDR3 protein: ASSIGPAGLAGGRRNIQY

J gene: TRBJ1-4
V gene: TRBV5-6
CDR3 protein: ASSDATNEKLF

J gene: TRBJ2-7
V gene: TRBV10-1
CDR3 protein: ASSSADRIYEQY

J gene: TRBJ2-4
V gene: TRBV27
CDR3 protein: ASSLIGTSVFGAKNIQY

J gene: TRBJ1-2
V gene: TRBV5-8
CDR3 protein: ASSLASTNYGYT

J gene: TRBJ2-3
V gene: TRBV20-1
CDR3 protein: SAPPGGAGGPPDTQY

J gene: TRBJ1-5
V gene: TRBV5-1
CDR3 protein: AAETKYNNQPQH

J gene: TRBJ1-2
V gene: TRBV24-1
CDR3 protein: ATSDELRYTGYT

J gene: TRBJ2-2
V gene: TRBV15
CDR3 protein: ATTAGYPGELF

J gene: TRBJ2-6
V gene: TRBV27
CDR3 protein: ASSFIPGSAGANVLT

J gene: TRBJ2-1
V gene: TRBV11-2
CDR3 protein: ASSSTAYNEQF

J gene: TRBJ2-2
V gene: TRBV29-1
CDR3 protein: SVLQLNTGELF

J gene: TRBJ2-3
V gene: TRBV19
CDR3 protein: ASSIGVSTDTQY

J gene: TRBJ2-7
V gene: TRBV12-3/TRBV12-4
CDR3 protein: ASSLSGSLGEQY

J gene: TRBJ1-2
V gene: TRBV6-1
CDR3 protein: ASSEAARPYGYT

J gene: TRBJ1-5
V gene: TRBV27
CDR3 protein: ASRPSGGRNQPQH

J gene: TRBJ1-1
V gene: TRBV12-3/TRBV12-4
CDR3 protein: ASSFTTGVNTEAF

J gene: TRBJ1-3
V gene: TRBV12-3/TRBV12-4
CDR3 protein: ASSLDEKGNTIY

J gene: TRBJ2-3
V gene: TRBV2
CDR3 protein: ASSDLAGDTQY

J gene: TRBJ1-2
V gene: TRBV20-1
CDR3 protein: SAGGGDRDNYGYT

J gene: TRBJ2-1
V gene: TRBV2
CDR3 protein: ASTPRPSYNEQF

J gene: TRBJ2-7
V gene: TRBV12-5
CDR3 protein: ASGLVLGGPPGDEQY

J gene: TRBJ2-1
V gene: TRBV27
CDR3 protein: ASSEAGISYNEQF

J gene: TRBJ2-3
V gene: TRBV27
CDR3 protein: ASSDLRFGGTDTQY

J gene: TRBJ1-5
V gene: TRBV19
CDR3 protein: ASSIGQFNQPQH

J gene: TRBJ2-7
V gene: TRBV11-2
CDR3 protein: ASSLEGGSEQY

J gene: TRBJ2-5
V gene: TRBV20-1
CDR3 protein: SAIAGGLLETQY

J gene: TRBJ2-7
V gene: TRBV19
CDR3 protein: ASRRTGRTPFSYEQY

J gene: TRBJ1-6
V gene: TRBV4-1
CDR3 protein: ASSQEGGQGMYNSPLH

J gene: TRBJ2-5
V gene: TRBV11-2
CDR3 protein: ASSFMAWGYQGTQC

J gene: TRBJ1-4
V gene: TRBV2
CDR3 protein: ASTGQNNEKLF

J gene: TRBJ2-7
V gene: TRBV9
CDR3 protein: ASSVGQDSYEQY

J gene: TRBJ2-1
V gene: TRBV15
CDR3 protein: ATREASGVSNEQF

J gene: TRBJ2-3
V gene: TRBV28
CDR3 protein: ASSPRYFRDNTDTQY